The rows below give T cell receptor beta chains drawn from one sample of a study of T-cell reconstitution after alpha-beta-depleted transplantation in children. TCRdb analysed the PCR reads with MiXCR anew, one entry per CDR3 protein. The repertoire holds almost 500,000 distinct CDR3 sequences, with about 10% as singletons. The sequences come from PBMCs, collected before TCRalphabeta/CD19-depleted stem cell transplant. Source of these receptors: a child aged 2 to 10 with inherited bone marrow failure, due to receive a stem cell transplant. Both conserved end residues are part of each CDR3. The order of the fields is CDR3 DNA, CDR3 protein, J gene, clone size, D gene, V gene. D genes are given only for firm matches. Clone size is not always given. Where it is, it says once, few, many or a class for expanded clones.

TGTGCCTGGAGTGCGGACAGCCGGCAGTGGTATGGCTACACCTTC	CAWSADSRQWYGYTF	TRBJ1-2	few	NA	TRBV30
TGTGCCAGCAGACAGGGAGAAAAACTGTTTTTT	CASRQGEKLFF	TRBJ1-4	many	NA	TRBV12-3/TRBV12-4
TGTGCCAGCAGCCCCCGACAGGGATGGAGCACCGGGGAGCTGTTTTTT	CASSPRQGWSTGELFF	TRBJ2-2	many	TRBD1	TRBV7-2
TGTGCCAGCAGCTTAGGACTAGAAAACGTGCAGTACTTC	CASSLGLENVQYF	TRBJ2-7	NA	NA	TRBV11-2
TGTGCCAGCAGCTTGTTTCCGGGCCCTTATTACAATGAGCAGTTCTTC	CASSLFPGPYYNEQFF	TRBJ2-1	many	NA	TRBV5-4
TGTGCCAGCAGTTTATGGTTGGTAGCGGGAGGGGAGACCAGCACAGATACGCAGTATTTT	CASSLWLVAGGETSTDTQYF	TRBJ2-3	NA	TRBD2	TRBV12-3/TRBV12-4
TGTGCCAGCAGCCAAGACGTGAGAGACTTACCGTACAATGAGCAGTTCTTC	CASSQDVRDLPYNEQFF	TRBJ2-1	many	NA	TRBV4-2
TGCAGTGCTAGAGATGTGAGGGGGGGGAACACTGAAGCTTTCTTT	CSARDVRGGNTEAFF	TRBJ1-1	few	NA	TRBV20-1
TGTGCCAGCAGCCCCGCCTCCTACCGGGAGAAGTACGAGCAGTACTTC	CASSPASYREKYEQYF	TRBJ2-7	NA	NA	TRBV3-1
TGTGCCAGCAGCCAAACATCAACCCCGACAGGGCAGAGCTCTGGAAACACCATATATTTT	CASSQTSTPTGQSSGNTIYF	TRBJ1-3	many	TRBD1	TRBV3-1
TGCGCCAGCAGCTCCTCTCCCGGGACAGGGGGCGGCTACACCTTC	CASSSSPGTGGGYTF	TRBJ1-2	many	TRBD1	TRBV5-1
TGTGCCAGCAGCCATTCTGCAACCGCTGCTTATGGCTACACCTTC	CASSHSATAAYGYTF	TRBJ1-2	few	NA	TRBV7-6
TGCGCCAGCAGCTTGCAGCCCCCAGGGGACAATGAGCAGTTCTTC	CASSLQPPGDNEQFF	TRBJ2-1	NA	NA	TRBV5-1
TGCAGTGCTAGGGCCCGGAGGAGCGGGAGTGTCTGGAATGAGCAGTTCTTC	CSARARRSGSVWNEQFF	TRBJ2-1	NA	TRBD2	TRBV20-1
TGCGCCAGCAATCCGGGGTATTACCAAGAGACCCAGTACTTC	CASNPGYYQETQYF	TRBJ2-5	few	NA	TRBV5-1
TGTGCCAGCAGCGCGGGACTAGCGGGCAACGAGCAGTACTTC	CASSAGLAGNEQYF	TRBJ2-7	many	TRBD2	TRBV9
TGTGCCAGCAGTACCGGGACAGTGAGGGGCGAGCAGTACTTC	CASSTGTVRGEQYF	TRBJ2-7	NA	TRBD1	TRBV6-2/TRBV6-3
TGCGCCAGCAGAACAGCAGGGGACAAACCCGAAGAGACCCAGTACTTC	CASRTAGDKPEETQYF	TRBJ2-5	many	NA	TRBV23-1
TGTGCCAGCAGTCTACGGGGGACAGCCTACAATGAGCAGTTCTTC	CASSLRGTAYNEQFF	TRBJ2-1	many	NA	TRBV12-3/TRBV12-4
TGTGCCAGCAGTCCATCGACCGGGGAGCTGTTTTTT	CASSPSTGELFF	TRBJ2-2	many	NA	TRBV18
TGTGCCAGCAGCGTAGAACGGGCGGGAGACTATGGCTACACCTTC	CASSVERAGDYGYTF	TRBJ1-2	NA	NA	TRBV9
TGTGCCAGCAGTTTAACCGGGGGAGTGGGGTACAATGAGCAGTTCTTC	CASSLTGGVGYNEQFF	TRBJ2-1	many	NA	TRBV27
TGTGCCAGCAGTTTCGCGAGTCCTCCCGGCAATGAGCAGTTCTTC	CASSFASPPGNEQFF	TRBJ2-1	many	NA	TRBV28
TGCAGCGTCCCCCCCGGCGAGCAGTACTTC	CSVPPGEQYF	TRBJ2-7	many	NA	TRBV29-1
TGTGCCAGCAGCTTAACTACCCGGGGGGGACTAGCATCCCCCTACAATGAGCAGTTCTTC	CASSLTTRGGLASPYNEQFF	TRBJ2-1	many	TRBD2	TRBV7-3
TGCGCCAGCAGCTTGGAAGGGACAGCTTCCTACGAGCAGTACTTC	CASSLEGTASYEQYF	TRBJ2-7	many	TRBD1	TRBV5-1
TGTGCCAGCACCGTTTCAGACAGGCAGTTCTTC	CASTVSDRQFF	TRBJ2-1	many	NA	TRBV7-9
TGTGCCAGCAGCGGGCGGACTAGCGGTCCCCCGGAGCAGTTCTTC	CASSGRTSGPPEQFF	TRBJ2-1	many	TRBD2	TRBV7-9
TGTGCCAGTAGTATGACAGGGAGAGGAAAGGGCAATCAGCCCCAGCATTTT	CASSMTGRGKGNQPQHF	TRBJ1-5	NA	TRBD1	TRBV19
TGTGCCAGCAGTGAGACTAGCGGGCCCCAAGAGACCCAGTACTTC	CASSETSGPQETQYF	TRBJ2-5	many	TRBD2	TRBV25-1
TGTGCCAGCAGCCCATCTTGGGGACAGCAGAACACTGAAGCTTTCTTT	CASSPSWGQQNTEAFF	TRBJ1-1	NA	TRBD1	TRBV6-1
TGTGCCAGCAGCTTGGTAAGGGCTCACCGGGCAGATACGCAGTATTTT	CASSLVRAHRADTQYF	TRBJ2-3	many	NA	TRBV5-6
TGCAGCGTTGTAGACAGCTACACAGATACGCAGTATTTT	CSVVDSYTDTQYF	TRBJ2-3	many	NA	TRBV29-1
TGCAGTGCCTGGACAGGGCGAGAGACCCAGTACTTC	CSAWTGRETQYF	TRBJ2-5	few	TRBD1	TRBV20-1
TGTGCCAGCAGCCCACCCGGACAGTTCTCCTACGAGCAGTACTTC	CASSPPGQFSYEQYF	TRBJ2-7	many	NA	TRBV5-5
TGTGCCACCAGCGTGTACACCGGGGAGCTGTTTTTT	CATSVYTGELFF	TRBJ2-2	many	NA	TRBV15
TGTGCCAGCAGCCTTAGCGGGAGCGGATACGATCAGTACTTC	CASSLSGSGYDQYF	TRBJ2-7	few	TRBD2	TRBV7-9
TGTGCCAGCAGCTCCCCAAGGACAGGGGGCGAGAATGAGCAGTTCTTC	CASSSPRTGGENEQFF	TRBJ2-1	many	TRBD1	TRBV12-3/TRBV12-4
TGTGCCAGCAGCTTAGGACGCCCACCCCTACCTCTAGCCAAAAACATTCAGTACTTC	CASSLGRPPLPLAKNIQYF	TRBJ2-4	many	NA	TRBV11-1
TGCAGTGCTAGGGAAGGCAATGAAAAACTGTTTTTT	CSAREGNEKLFF	TRBJ1-4	many	NA	TRBV20-1
TGCAGTGCTAGAGTGGACAGCAATGAAAAACTGTTTTTT	CSARVDSNEKLFF	TRBJ1-4	many	NA	TRBV20-1
TGCAGTGCTAGAGGCTTGATTCCCGAGCAGTACTTC	CSARGLIPEQYF	TRBJ2-7	many	NA	TRBV20-1
TGTGCCTGGAGTCCTAGCGGGAGGGAAAAAAACATTCAGTACTTC	CAWSPSGREKNIQYF	TRBJ2-4	many	TRBD2	TRBV30
TGTGCCAGCAGCCAGTGGACTAGCGGGAGGCGGGTGGAGACCCAGTACTTC	CASSQWTSGRRVETQYF	TRBJ2-5	few	TRBD2	TRBV7-2
TGTACCAGCAGCTACGCAGGGACTAGCGGGAGCCCCGGGGCCAATGAGCAGTTCTTC	CTSSYAGTSGSPGANEQFF	TRBJ2-1	NA	TRBD2	TRBV11-2